These 27 T cell receptor beta chains were sequenced from one sample in a study of PD-L1 blockade in urothelial cancer (dated by TCRdb to about 2017). The method was the immunoSEQ multiplex PCR assay. TCRdb mirrors the immuneACCESS table, restricted to in-frame sequences. Some clones are absent from its copies; in checked studies, under half trace to an unresolved V gene, and the reason for the others is unknown. Present in this sample are 120,000 or so clones, 86% of which were seen just once. The top ten hold 2% to 3% of the sample. This sample's time point label indicates: peripheral blood 6 weeks after treatment start. Here the sequenced sample was PBMCs, taken around atezolizumab (anti-PD-L1) treatment. Receptor source: a man aged 45-60 years with urothelial cancer.

This chain uses TRBV7-9 with TRBJ2-5, with a tentative D call TRBD2 (6 bases). CDR3 length equals 14 residues. V was shortened by 0 bases and J by 1 base, with 6 bases between the two germline ends. Germline V gene sequence: CDR1 SEHNR, CDR2 FQNEAQ (reference sequence). The CDR3 protein is CASSLASGQETQYF. The CDR3 DNA is TGTGCCAGCAGCTTAGCTAGCGGCCAAGAGACCCAGTACTTC.

The V and J genes are TRBV6-4 and TRBJ2-7; D is perhaps TRBD2 (6 bases). The CDR3 contains 14 residues. V lost 4 bases to trimming and J lost 3 bases, with 13 bases between them. Germline-derived CDR1 and CDR2 are MRHNA and SNTAGT. Here the CDR3 DNA reads TGTGCCAGCAGTGTTGGGGAGGTGGGCTACGAGCAGTACTTC. As protein: CASSVGEVGYEQYF.

This clone was counted only a few times. The rearrangement links TRBV18 to TRBJ1-2; the D is unclear. Germline V CDR1 and CDR2: KGHSH, LQKENI. There are 14 residues in the CDR3. The V end was cut by 3 bases, the J end by 6 bases, with 14 bases between. CDR3 amino acids: CASSPSLRADGYTF. CDR3 DNA sequence: TGTGCCAGCTCACCCTCCTTGCGAGCTGATGGCTACACCTTC.

The V call is TRBV7-3, the J call TRBJ2-5; TRBD2 might be the D (7 bases). Germline CDR1 and CDR2: SGHTA and FQGTGA. The CDR3 length is 15 residues. Trimming left V 5 bases short and J 2 bases short, with 15 bases between. The CDR3 protein is CASSPGGGLQETQYF. The CDR3 DNA reads TGTGCCAGCAGCCCGGGGGGCGGACTACAAGAGACCCAGTACTTC.

On this clone: Different DNA sequences within this sample yield the same CDR3. The rearrangement joins TRBV28 to TRBJ1-1, with D maybe TRBD1 (6 bases). From germline, CDR1 is MDHEN and CDR2 SYDVKM. V shed 2 bases and J shed 6 bases, with 10 bases lying between them. This CDR3 has 13 residues. This CDR3 is CASSLRGASEAFF. CDR3 DNA sequence: TGTGCCAGCAGTTTACGGGGGGCATCTGAAGCTTTCTTT.

V and J are TRBV7-6 and TRBJ1-2, with D uncertain. This CDR3 region has 13 residues. CDR1 and CDR2 (germline): SGHVS, FNYEAQ. Trimming left V 2 bases short and J 7 bases short, with 11 bases between. DNA of the CDR3: TGTGCCAGCAGCTTATCCGGGGTCGGTGGCTACACCTTC. Translation: CASSLSGVGGYTF.

The V and J genes are TRBV19 and TRBJ2-7; 8 nucleotides agree with TRBD2. Germline V gives CDR1 LNHDA, CDR2 SQIVND (reference sequence). V was clipped by 9 bases and J by 4 bases; unmatched bases: 8. The CDR3 spans 13 residues. In DNA, the CDR3 is TGTGCCAGCACGGGACTAGGGGAGTACGAGCAGTACTTC. Its protein is CASTGLGEYEQYF.

The rearrangement joins TRBV19 to TRBJ1-2; the D gene is possibly TRBD1 (6 bases). Trimming removed 6 bases at V and 6 bases at J, with 23 bases between. Germline CDR1 and CDR2: LNHDA and SQIVND (reference sequence). The CDR3 is made up of 16 amino acids. CDR3 in amino acids: CASSFLSPRTVNGYTF. DNA for the CDR3: TGTGCCAGTAGCTTCCTCTCTCCGCGGACAGTTAATGGCTACACCTTC.

The V call is TRBV11-2, the J call TRBJ1-6; D possibly corresponds to TRBD1 (6 bases). Between the trimmed V and J ends, which lost 5 bases and 5 bases, there was a span of 13 bases. Per germline, CDR1 SGHAT and CDR2 FQNNGV. This CDR3 is built from 15 residues. In DNA, the CDR3 is TGTGCCAGCAGCCCCAGGACAGCACATAATTCACCCCTCCACTTT. Its translation: CASSPRTAHNSPLHF.

This clone was observed once. The V gene is TRBV15, the J gene TRBJ2-1, with 11 positions matching TRBD2. V was clipped by 0 bases and J by 1 base; unmatched bases: 20. Germline V CDR1 and CDR2: LNHNV, YYDKDF (reference sequence). The CDR3 runs 23 residues. The CDR3 nucleotides are TGTGCCACCAGCAGAGATGGACCTCCAATTGGACTAGCGGGCTGGGTTTCCTACAATGAGCAGTTCTTC. Residues: CATSRDGPPIGLAGWVSYNEQFF.

The chain links TRBV19 to TRBJ1-5, with 10 bases aligning to TRBD1. The germline gives CDR1 LNHDA, CDR2 SQIVND (reference sequence). After removal of 9 bases from V and 2 bases from J, the junction contained 10 bases not matched to a gene. The CDR3 is 16 amino acids. The CDR3 DNA reads as TGTGCCAGCGGGACAGGGGAAAGTTGGCGCAATCAGCCCCAGCATTTT. Translated: CASGTGESWRNQPQHF.

This clone has a handful of counts. The V call is TRBV20-1, the J call TRBJ1-4; no clear D. V was shortened by 4 bases and J by 8 bases, with 8 bases between the two germline ends. The CDR3 contains 11 residues. CDR1 and CDR2 (germline): DFQATT, SNEGSKA (reference sequence). The CDR3 sequence is CSANHGEKLFF. DNA of the CDR3: TGCAGTGCTAATCACGGGGAAAAACTGTTTTTT.

This clone was seen only once. The rearrangement joins TRBV11-2 to TRBJ1-1; D not certain. The CDR3 extends over 16 amino acids. V lost 4 bases to trimming and J lost 0 bases, with 15 bases between them. Looked up from germline, CDR1 is SGHAT and CDR2 is FQNNGV. CDR3 sequence (DNA): TGTGCCAGCAGCTCCCACTTTGACAACATGAACACTGAAGCTTTCTTT. Protein: CASSSHFDNMNTEAFF. The entire variable domain, with the rest obtained from reference TRBV11-2 and TRBJ1-1, is as follows: EAGVAQSPRYKIIEKRQSVAFWCNPISGHATLYWYQQILGQGPKLLIQFQNNGVVDDSQLPKDRFSAERLKGVDSTLKIQPAKLEDSAVYLCASSSHFDNMNTEAFFGQGTRLTVV.

This chain connects TRBV28 to TRBJ2-3; 8 positions match TRBD2. Germline CDR1 MDHEN, CDR2 SYDVKM. The CDR3 is 16 residues long. With 3 bases clipped from V and 5 bases from J, the junction kept 10 bases outside the gene matches. CDR3 nucleotide sequence: TGTGCCAGCAGTTTCCGACTAGCGAGGGCCATAGATACGCAGTATTTT. Residues: CASSFRLARAIDTQYF.

The chain has TRBV18 and TRBJ2-7, with D possibly matching TRBD2 (5 bases). CDR1 is KGHSH and CDR2 is LQKENI in the germline V gene. V was trimmed by 5 bases and J by 7 bases, leaving 18 bases between them. The CDR3 has 14 residues. CDR3 sequence reads: CASSTEGRRREQYF. CDR3 nucleotides: TGTGCCAGCTCAACCGAGGGCAGAAGGCGGGAGCAGTACTTC.

V is TRBV9 and J is TRBJ2-1; a possible D gene is TRBD2 (5 bases). The germline CDR1 and CDR2 sequences are SGDLS and YYNGEE. The CDR3 covers 12 residues. Trimming pared 4 bases from V and 8 bases from J, leaving 10 bases between. CDR3: CASSHSVDEQFF. DNA of the CDR3: TGTGCCAGCAGCCATAGCGTGGATGAGCAGTTCTTC.

This clone was detected a few times. The chain couples TRBV28 to TRBJ1-6; a weak D match, TRBD1 (6 bases). The CDR3 runs to 14 residues. CDR1 and CDR2 from the germline V gene are MDHEN and SYDVKM. V was pared by 3 bases and J by 7 bases, with 10 bases between. The CDR3 DNA reads TGTGCCAGCAGTTTCCGGACAGCAAATTCACCCCTCCACTTT. This encodes CASSFRTANSPLHF.

V usage is TRBV28 and J usage is TRBJ1-1; D is possibly TRBD1 (6 bases). V gave up 8 bases and J gave up 2 bases, with 12 bases separating them. Germline CDR1 and CDR2: MDHEN and SYDVKM. The CDR3 spans 13 residues. The CDR3 region has the DNA TGTGCCAGCGGAATACAGGGCAACACTGAAGCTTTCTTT. The encoded protein is CASGIQGNTEAFF.

The rearrangement joins TRBV7-9 to TRBJ1-5; D not resolved. This CDR3 spans 15 amino acids. Germline-derived CDR1 and CDR2 are SEHNR and FQNEAQ (reference sequence). V was pared by 4 bases and J by 0 bases, with 10 bases between. The CDR3: CASSSARNSNQPQHF. In DNA form, the CDR3 reads TGTGCCAGCAGCTCTGCCAGAAATAGCAATCAGCCCCAGCATTTT.

The chain combines TRBV7-9 with TRBJ1-6, with TRBD1 as a possible D gene (6 bases). Trimming left V 4 bases short and J 7 bases short, with 11 bases between. The CDR3 has 14 amino acids. The germline V gene has CDR1 SEHNR and CDR2 FQNEAQ (reference sequence). Written as DNA, the CDR3 is TGTGCCAGCAGCTCACGACAGGAGAATTCACCCCTCCACTTT. This encodes CASSSRQENSPLHF.

The chain uses TRBV4-1 and TRBJ2-4; tentatively, D is TRBD2 (5 bases). Germline V lookup: CDR1 MGHRA, CDR2 YSYEKL. V lost 3 bases and J lost 7, with 10 bases in between. This CDR3 has 13 amino acids. The CDR3 region is CASSHEGINIQYF. CDR3 sequence (DNA): TGCGCCAGCAGCCACGAGGGTATTAACATTCAGTACTTC.

The chain couples TRBV5-1 to TRBJ2-1; TRBD1 matches 9 bases. The ends lost 4 bases at V and 8 bases at J; junction bases unmatched: 13. The germline V gene has CDR1 SGHRS and CDR2 YFSETQ. The CDR3 totals 16 residues. CDR3: CASSPARQGGWDEQFF. The CDR3 coding sequence is TGCGCCAGCAGCCCCGCCCGACAGGGGGGATGGGATGAGCAGTTCTTC.

The V and J genes are TRBV6-1 and TRBJ1-2; 8 nucleotides agree with TRBD1. The CDR3 contains 14 residues. Germline V lookup: CDR1 MNHNS, CDR2 SASEGT. After removal of 3 bases from V and 4 bases from J, the junction contained 4 bases not matched to a gene. CDR3 bases: TGTGCCAGCAGTGAGGGGACAGGCCTCTATGGCTACACCTTC. Translating it yields CASSEGTGLYGYTF.

The gene calls are TRBV9 and TRBJ1-4; TRBD1 might be the D (5 bases). This CDR3 contains 19 residues. Trimming shortened V by 0 bases and J by 4 bases, and 22 bases separated the two germline ends. The germline gives CDR1 SGDLS, CDR2 YYNGEE. The chain's CDR3 is CASSVEGQPGSTNNEKLFF. DNA for the CDR3: TGTGCCAGCAGCGTAGAAGGCCAACCAGGGTCGACCAATAATGAAAAACTGTTTTTT.

This clone was seen a handful of times. V and J are TRBV28 and TRBJ2-2; 7 bases line up with TRBD1. The CDR3 totals 15 residues. Per germline, CDR1 MDHEN and CDR2 SYDVKM. V shed 3 bases, J shed 4 bases, and the junction held 5 bases outside the gene matches. DNA of the CDR3: TGTGCCAGCAGTTTTACAGGGGAAATCACCGGGGAGCTGTTTTTT. It is translated as CASSFTGEITGELFF.

The J gene is TRBJ2-1, the V gene TRBV18; 12 nucleotides align to TRBD2. This CDR3 is 17 amino acids long. Germline V gene sequence: CDR1 KGHSH, CDR2 LQKENI. The ends lost 2 bases at V and 12 bases at J; junction bases unmatched: 14. The CDR3 nucleotides are TGTGCCAGCTCACCAACGGCCATGCGGACTAGCGGGATTGTGCAGTTCTTC. It codes for CASSPTAMRTSGIVQFF.

This chain joins TRBV18 and TRBJ1-2, with TRBD1 matching 7 bases. Germline CDR1 KGHSH, CDR2 LQKENI. V lost 3 bases to trimming and J lost 4 bases; unmatched junction nucleotides: 5. The CDR3 contains 14 residues. In DNA, the CDR3 is TGTGCCAGCTCACCGATGGGACAGCTCTATGGCTACACCTTC. Protein: CASSPMGQLYGYTF.